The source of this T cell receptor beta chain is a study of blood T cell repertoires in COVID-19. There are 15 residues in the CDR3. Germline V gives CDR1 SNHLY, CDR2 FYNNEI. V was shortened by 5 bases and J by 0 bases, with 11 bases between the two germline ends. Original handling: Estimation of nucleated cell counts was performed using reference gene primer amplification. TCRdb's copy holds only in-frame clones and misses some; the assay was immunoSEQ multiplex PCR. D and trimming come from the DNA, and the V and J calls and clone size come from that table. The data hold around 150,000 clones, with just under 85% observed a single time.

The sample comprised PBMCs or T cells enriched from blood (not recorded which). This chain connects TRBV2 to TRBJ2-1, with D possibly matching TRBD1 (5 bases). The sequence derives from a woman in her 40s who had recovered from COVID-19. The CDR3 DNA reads TGTGCCAGCAGTCAGACAGTCCTCTCCTACAATGAGCAGTTCTTC. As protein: CASSQTVLSYNEQFF. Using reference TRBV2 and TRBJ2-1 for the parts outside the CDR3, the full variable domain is EPEVTQTPSHQVTQMGQEVILRCVPISNHLYFYWYRQILGQKVEFLVSFYNNEISEKSEIFDDQFSVERPDGSNFTLKIRSTKLEDSAMYFCASSQTVLSYNEQFFGPGTRLTVL.